Included here is one T cell receptor beta chain sequence, with context. UMIs were attached via template switching, each with a 6-nucleotide sample barcode. TCRdb processed the 5' RACE reads again and assigns one entry to each CDR3 protein, with no DNA. There are approximately 160,000 distinct CDR3 sequences in the sample, with approximately 2.5% held by the top ten. The data were obtained in a study of monozygotic twins with inflammatory bowel disease. The sequence was obtained from a human donor with ulcerative colitis or Crohn's disease, or a healthy co-twin of an affected twin (not recorded which). Material for sequencing was blood.

The CDR3 sequence is CASSDSRISYNEQFF. V usage is TRBV27 and J usage is TRBJ2-1. Germline CDR1 MNHEY, CDR2 SMNVEV (reference sequence). The CDR3 totals 15 residues.